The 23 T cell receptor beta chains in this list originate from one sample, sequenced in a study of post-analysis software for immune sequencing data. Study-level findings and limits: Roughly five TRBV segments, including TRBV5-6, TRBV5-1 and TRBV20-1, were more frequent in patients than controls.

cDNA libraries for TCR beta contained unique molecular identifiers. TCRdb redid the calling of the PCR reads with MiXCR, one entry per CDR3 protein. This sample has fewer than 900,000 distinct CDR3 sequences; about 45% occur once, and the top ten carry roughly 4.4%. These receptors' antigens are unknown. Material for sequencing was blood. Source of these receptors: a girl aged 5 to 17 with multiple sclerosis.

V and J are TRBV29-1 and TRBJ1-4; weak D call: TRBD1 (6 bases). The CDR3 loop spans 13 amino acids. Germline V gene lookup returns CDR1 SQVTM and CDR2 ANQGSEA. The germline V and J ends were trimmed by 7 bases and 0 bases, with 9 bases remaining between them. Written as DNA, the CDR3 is TGCAGCGCCTGGACAGCAACTAATGAAAAACTGTTTTTT. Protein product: CSAWTATNEKLFF.

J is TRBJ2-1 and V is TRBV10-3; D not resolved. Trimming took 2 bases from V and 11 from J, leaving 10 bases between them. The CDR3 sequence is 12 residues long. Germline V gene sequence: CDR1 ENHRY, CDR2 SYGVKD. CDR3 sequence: CAISENDPQQFF. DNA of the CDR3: TGTGCCATCAGTGAGAACGACCCCCAGCAGTTCTTC.

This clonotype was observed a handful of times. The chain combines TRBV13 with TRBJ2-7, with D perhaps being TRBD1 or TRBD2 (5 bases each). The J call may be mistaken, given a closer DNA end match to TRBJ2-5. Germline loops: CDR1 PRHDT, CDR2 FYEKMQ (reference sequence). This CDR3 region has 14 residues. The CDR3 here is CASSLGPGTETQYF. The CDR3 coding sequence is TGTGCCAGCAGCTTAGGCCCCGGGACAGAGACCCAGTACTTC.

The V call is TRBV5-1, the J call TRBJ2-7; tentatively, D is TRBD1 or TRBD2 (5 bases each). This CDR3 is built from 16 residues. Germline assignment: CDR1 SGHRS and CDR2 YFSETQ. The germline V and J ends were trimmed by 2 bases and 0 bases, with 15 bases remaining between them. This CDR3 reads CASSFGLRDGSYEQYF. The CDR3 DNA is TGCGCCAGCAGCTTCGGTCTTAGGGACGGCTCCTACGAGCAGTACTTC.

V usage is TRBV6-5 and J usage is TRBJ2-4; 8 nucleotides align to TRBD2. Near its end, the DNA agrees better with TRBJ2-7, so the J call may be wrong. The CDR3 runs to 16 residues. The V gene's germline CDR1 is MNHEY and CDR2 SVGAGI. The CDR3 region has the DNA TGTGCCAGCAGTTACTCGGCCAGCGGGAGTGTCTACGAGCAGTACTTC. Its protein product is CASSYSASGSVYEQYF.

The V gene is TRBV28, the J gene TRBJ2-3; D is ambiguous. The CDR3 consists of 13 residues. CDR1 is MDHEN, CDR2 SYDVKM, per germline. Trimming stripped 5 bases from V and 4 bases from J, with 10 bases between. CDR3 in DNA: TGTGCCAGCAGTCCCCCCGGTCCAGATACGCAGTATTTT. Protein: CASSPPGPDTQYF.

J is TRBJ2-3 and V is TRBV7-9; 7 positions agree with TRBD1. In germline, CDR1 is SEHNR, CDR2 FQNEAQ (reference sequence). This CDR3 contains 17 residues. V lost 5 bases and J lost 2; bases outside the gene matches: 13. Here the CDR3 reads CASSPPRGQDPTDTQYF. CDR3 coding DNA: TGTGCCAGCAGCCCGCCCCGCGGACAGGACCCCACAGATACGCAGTATTTT. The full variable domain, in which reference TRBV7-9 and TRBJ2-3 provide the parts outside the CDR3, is DTGVSQNPRHKITKRGQNVTFRCDPISEHNRLYWYRQTLGQGPEFLTYFQNEAQLEKSRLLSDRFSAERPKGSFSTLEIQRTEQGDSAMYLCASSPPRGQDPTDTQYFGPGTRLTVL.

The CDR3 DNA reads TGTGCCAGCAGGGGACTAGGAGGCTCCTACGAGCAGTACTTC. This codes for CASRGLGGSYEQYF. The chain is built from TRBV27 and TRBJ2-7; 8 bases are a match to TRBD2. Germline-derived CDR1 and CDR2 are MNHEY and SMNVEV (reference sequence). There are 14 residues in the CDR3. Losses at the gene ends were 6 bases for V and 0 bases for J; bases not matched to a gene: 4.

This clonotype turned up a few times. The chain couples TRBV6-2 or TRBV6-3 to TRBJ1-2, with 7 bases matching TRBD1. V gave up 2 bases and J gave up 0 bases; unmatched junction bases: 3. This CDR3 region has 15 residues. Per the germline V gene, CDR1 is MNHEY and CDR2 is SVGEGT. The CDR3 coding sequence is TGTGCCAGCAGTTACGCCGGGACAGCTAACTATGGCTACACCTTC. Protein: CASSYAGTANYGYTF.

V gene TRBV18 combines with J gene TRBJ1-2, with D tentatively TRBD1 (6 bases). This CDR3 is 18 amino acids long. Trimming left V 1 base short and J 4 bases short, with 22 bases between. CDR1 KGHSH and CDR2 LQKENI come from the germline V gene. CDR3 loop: CASSPRGGSGGRGYGYTF. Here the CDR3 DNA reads TGTGCCAGCTCACCACGAGGGGGAAGCGGGGGTCGCGGCTATGGCTACACCTTC.

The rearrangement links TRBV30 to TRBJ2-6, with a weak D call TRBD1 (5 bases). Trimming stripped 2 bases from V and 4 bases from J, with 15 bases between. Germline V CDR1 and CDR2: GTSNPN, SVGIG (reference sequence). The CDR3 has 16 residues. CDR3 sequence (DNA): TGTGCCTGGAGTTTGGCAGGGAAATCGGGGGCCAACGTCCTGACTTTC. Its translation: CAWSLAGKSGANVLTF.

This chain's CDR3 is CASSQESDTQYF. As DNA, the CDR3 is TGCGCCAGCAGCCAAGAATCAGATACGCAGTATTTT. This chain joins TRBV4-3 and TRBJ2-3; no definite D call. The CDR3 spans 12 residues. The V and J ends lost 0 bases and 4 bases respectively, with 2 bases between them. CDR1 is LGHNA, CDR2 YSLEER, per germline.

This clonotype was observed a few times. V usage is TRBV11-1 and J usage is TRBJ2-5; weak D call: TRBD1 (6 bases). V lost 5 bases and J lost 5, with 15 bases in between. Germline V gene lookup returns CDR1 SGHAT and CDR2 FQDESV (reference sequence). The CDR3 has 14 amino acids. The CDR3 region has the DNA TGTGCCAGCAGCCTTAGGGCAGGGGAGGAGACCCAGTACTTC. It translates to CASSLRAGEETQYF.

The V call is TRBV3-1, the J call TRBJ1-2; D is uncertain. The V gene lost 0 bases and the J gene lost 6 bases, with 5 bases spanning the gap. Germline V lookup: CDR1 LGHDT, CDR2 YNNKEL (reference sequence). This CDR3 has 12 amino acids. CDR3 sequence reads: CASSQDWHGYTF. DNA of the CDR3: TGTGCCAGCAGCCAAGATTGGCATGGCTACACCTTC.

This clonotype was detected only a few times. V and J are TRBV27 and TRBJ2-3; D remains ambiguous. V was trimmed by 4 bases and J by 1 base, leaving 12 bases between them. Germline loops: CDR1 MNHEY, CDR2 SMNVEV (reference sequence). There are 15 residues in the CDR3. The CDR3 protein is CASSSPPDGTDTQYF. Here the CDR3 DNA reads TGTGCCAGCAGTTCTCCGCCCGATGGCACAGATACGCAGTATTTT.

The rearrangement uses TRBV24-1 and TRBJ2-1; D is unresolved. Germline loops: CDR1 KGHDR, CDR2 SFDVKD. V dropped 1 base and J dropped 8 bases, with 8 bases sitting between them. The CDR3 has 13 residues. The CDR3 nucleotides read TGTGCCACCAGTGATTTCGTACGGGATGAGCAGTTCTTC. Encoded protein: CATSDFVRDEQFF.

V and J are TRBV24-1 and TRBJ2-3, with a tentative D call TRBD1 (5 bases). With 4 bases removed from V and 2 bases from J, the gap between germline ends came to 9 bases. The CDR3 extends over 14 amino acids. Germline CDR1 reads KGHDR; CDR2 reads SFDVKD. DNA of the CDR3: TGTGCCACCAGTGAGCCGACAGCCACAGATACGCAGTATTTT. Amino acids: CATSEPTATDTQYF.

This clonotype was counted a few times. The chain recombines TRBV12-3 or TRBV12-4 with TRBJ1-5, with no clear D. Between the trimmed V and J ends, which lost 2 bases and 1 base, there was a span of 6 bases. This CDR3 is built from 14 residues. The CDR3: CASSLQRSNQPQHF. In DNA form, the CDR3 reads TGTGCCAGCAGTTTACAACGGAGCAATCAGCCCCAGCATTTT.

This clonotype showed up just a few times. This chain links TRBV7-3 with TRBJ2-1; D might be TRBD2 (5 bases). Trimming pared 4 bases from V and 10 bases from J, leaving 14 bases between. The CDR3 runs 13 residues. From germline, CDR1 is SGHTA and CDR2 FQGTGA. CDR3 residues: CASSSLLGREQFF. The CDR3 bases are TGTGCCAGCAGCTCACTACTAGGACGGGAGCAGTTCTTC. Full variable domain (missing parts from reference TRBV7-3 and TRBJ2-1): GAGVSQTPSNKVTEKGKYVELRCDPISGHTALYWYRQSLGQGPEFLIYFQGTGAADDSGLPNDRFFAVRPEGSVSTLKIQRTERGDSAVYLCASSSLLGREQFFGPGTRLTVL.

The CDR3 sequence: CSAPGGGEETQYF. CDR3 sequence (DNA): TGCAGTGCGCCCGGTGGCGGAGAAGAGACCCAGTACTTC. The chain has TRBV20-1 and TRBJ2-5; D call uncertain. V lost 6 bases, J lost 3 bases, and 14 bases lay in between. CDR1 and CDR2 (germline): DFQATT, SNEGSKA (reference sequence). The CDR3 contains 13 residues.

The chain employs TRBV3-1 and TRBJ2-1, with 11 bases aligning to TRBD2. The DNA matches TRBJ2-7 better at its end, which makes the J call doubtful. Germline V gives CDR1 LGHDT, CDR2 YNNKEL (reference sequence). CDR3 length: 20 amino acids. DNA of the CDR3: TGTGCCAGCAGCCAAGATTTGGGGCTAGCGGGAGGTGCGTCCTACAATGAGCAGTACTTC. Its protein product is CASSQDLGLAGGASYNEQYF.

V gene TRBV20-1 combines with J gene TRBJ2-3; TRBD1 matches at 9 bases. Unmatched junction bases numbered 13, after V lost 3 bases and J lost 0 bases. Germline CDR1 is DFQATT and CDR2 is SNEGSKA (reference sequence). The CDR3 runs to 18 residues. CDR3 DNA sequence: TGCAGTGCTAGGTTCCCCGGACAGGGGATTACTAGCACAGATACGCAGTATTTT. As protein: CSARFPGQGITSTDTQYF.

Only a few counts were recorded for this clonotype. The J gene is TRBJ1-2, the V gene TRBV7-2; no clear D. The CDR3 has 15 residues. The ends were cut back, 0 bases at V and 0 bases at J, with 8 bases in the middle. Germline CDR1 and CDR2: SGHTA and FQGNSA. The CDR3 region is CASSLAVSTNYGYTF. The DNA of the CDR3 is TGTGCCAGCAGCTTAGCCGTCAGTACTAACTATGGCTACACCTTC.